The 9 T cell receptor beta chains below come from one sample, sequenced in a study of T cells in Graves' hyperthyroidism and ophthalmopathy. RNA transcripts yielded amplified TCR beta CDR3 regions. HTBI primers drove first-round RT-PCR of the TCR CDR3. TCRdb re-derived calls from the multiplex PCR reads in MiXCR, one entry per CDR3 protein. Among around 660,000 distinct CDR3 sequences listed, roughly 46% were seen once. Material: peripheral blood or thyroid tissue (not recorded which). The receptors derive from an adult man with Graves' disease, either hyperthyroidism or ophthalmopathy (not recorded which).

The chain recombines TRBV10-3 with TRBJ1-3; D is uncertain. CDR1 and CDR2 from the germline V gene are ENHRY and SYGVKD. The CDR3 is 11 residues long. V was shortened by 5 bases and J by 8 bases, with 7 bases between the two germline ends. For the CDR3, the DNA is TGTGCCATCAGTTCAGCGGACACCATATATTTT. Translated: CAISSADTIYF.

This clonotype was detected many times. The gene calls are TRBV19 and TRBJ2-7; no firm D call. Germline assignment: CDR1 LNHDA and CDR2 SQIVND (reference sequence). With 2 bases removed from V and 6 bases from J, the gap between germline ends came to 8 bases. CDR3 length: 12 amino acids. The CDR3 sequence: CASSIPTREQYF. The CDR3 DNA follows: TGTGCCAGTAGTATACCGACTCGCGAGCAGTACTTC.

The chain couples TRBV7-8 to TRBJ1-5; D call uncertain. This CDR3 has 16 residues. V gave up 6 bases and J gave up 4 bases, with 19 bases separating them. The germline CDR1 and CDR2 sequences are SGHVS and FQNEAQ. The CDR3 DNA sequence: TGTGCCAGCAGTTTAAACGTGGGGTTGGGAAATCAGCCCCAGCATTTT. It translates to CASSLNVGLGNQPQHF.

Regarding this clonotype: At one boundary the junction diverges from the germline segment, which might be a read error. The chain carries TRBV7-9 and TRBJ2-5; possibly TRBD1 for D (8 bases). This CDR3 region has 15 residues. Germline-derived CDR1 and CDR2 are SEHNR and FQNEAQ (reference sequence). CDR3 coding DNA: TGCGCCAGCAGCGTGAGAACAGGGGGGGGAGAGACCCAGTACTTC. Residues: CASSVRTGGGETQYF.

A note on this clonotype: Being one base from a much bigger clone, this may be a read error. The chain combines TRBV2 with TRBJ1-1; D is ambiguous. The germline CDR1 and CDR2 sequences are SNHLY and FYNNEI. The CDR3 is 12 amino acids. CDR3 in DNA: TGTGCCAGCACCCTACAGAACACTGAAGCTTCCTTT. It translates to CASTLQNTEASF.

The table lists this clonotype with a few counts. V and J are TRBV6-1 and TRBJ2-7; D gene unclear. The V gene's germline CDR1 is MNHNS and CDR2 SASEGT. The CDR3 spans 15 residues. The ends were cut back, 7 bases at V and 2 bases at J, with 18 bases in the middle. CDR3 coding DNA: TGTGCCAGCACGCGAACTCGGGCGAATACCTACGAGCAGTACTTC. This translates into CASTRTRANTYEQYF.

The chain couples TRBV7-9 to TRBJ1-2, with TRBD1 identical over 7 bases. Germline loops: CDR1 SEHNR, CDR2 FQNEAQ (reference sequence). This CDR3 is 14 amino acids long. J lost 3 bases, V lost 5 bases, and 6 bases had no gene match. CDR3 residues: CASSKGQTYYGYTF. In nucleotides, the CDR3 is TGTGCCAGCAGCAAGGGACAGACCTACTATGGCTACACCTTC.

The chain carries TRBV2 and TRBJ2-5; 8 bases agree with TRBD2. Unmatched junction bases numbered 12, after V lost 6 bases and J lost 9 bases. CDR1 is SNHLY and CDR2 is FYNNEI in the germline V gene. The CDR3 length is 14 residues. The CDR3 sequence: CASRVGTSRTAQYF. CDR3 coding DNA: TGTGCCAGCAGGGTCGGGACTAGTCGAACGGCCCAGTACTTC. Supplemented by reference TRBV2 and TRBJ2-5, the full variable domain reads EPEVTQTPSHQVTQMGQEVILRCVPISNHLYFYWYRQILGQKVEFLVSFYNNEISEKSEIFDDQFSVERPDGSNFTLKIRSTKLEDSAMYFCASRVGTSRTAQYFGPGTRLLVL.

Turning to this clonotype: Relative to the germline gene, one junction end is altered; a read error may explain this. The chain carries TRBV10-3 and TRBJ1-5, with D possibly matching TRBD1 (6 bases). The CDR3 loop spans 17 amino acids. Germline values: CDR1 ENHRY, CDR2 SYGVKD. The CDR3 protein is CASSEASRSLRGQPQHF. The CDR3 DNA reads as TGTGCCAGCAGTGAAGCGTCTCGGTCCCTAAGGGGGCAGCCCCAGCATTTT.